What follows are 22 T cell receptor beta chains derived from one specimen sequenced in a study of T-cell memory formation after mild COVID-19. TCRdb called the 5' RACE reads again in MiXCR, with one record for every CDR3 protein. This table holds roughly 580,000 distinct CDR3 sequences, roughly 18% found once. Sequenced material: PBMCs or a T cell subset sorted from them (not recorded which). The source of these receptors is an adult woman who had mild COVID-19 (a few samples of this study predate the infection). Cell type and time point are not known.

This rearrangement joins TRBV20-1 to TRBJ2-7; D may match TRBD1 or TRBD2 (5 bases each). This CDR3 contains 13 residues. Germline values: CDR1 DFQATT, CDR2 SNEGSKA (reference sequence). V was cut by 6 bases and J by 0 bases, with 12 bases left in between. CDR3 DNA: TGCAGTGCCCCCCGGGGCCGCTCCTACGAGCAGTACTTC. Protein product: CSAPRGRSYEQYF.

The chain has TRBV27 and TRBJ2-2; D gene unclear. Germline V gene lookup returns CDR1 MNHEY and CDR2 SMNVEV (reference sequence). V was pared by 5 bases and J by 4 bases, with 17 bases between. This CDR3 contains 16 residues. The CDR3: CASSIGPGLGTGELFF. In DNA, the CDR3 is TGTGCCAGCAGTATCGGACCCGGGCTGGGCACCGGGGAGCTGTTTTTT.

This clonotype was recorded a few times. The chain combines TRBV11-2 with TRBJ2-1; the D gene is possibly TRBD2 (5 bases). V lost 2 bases and J 2 bases, leaving 13 bases between the germline ends. The CDR3 loop spans 16 amino acids. From germline, CDR1 is SGHAT and CDR2 FQNNGV. CDR3 loop: CASSLREIPPYNEQFF. The CDR3 region has the DNA TGTGCCAGCAGCTTAAGGGAGATCCCCCCCTACAATGAGCAGTTCTTC.

This clonotype was recorded many times. This sequence joins TRBV7-9 and TRBJ2-4; no definite D call. V was clipped by 6 bases and J by 0 bases, with 9 bases between them. Germline V gives CDR1 SEHNR, CDR2 FQNEAQ (reference sequence). CDR3 size: 14 residues. CDR3 loop: CASSDELAKNIQYF. The CDR3 region has the DNA TGTGCCAGCAGTGACGAGCTAGCCAAAAACATTCAGTACTTC.

This clonotype has just a few counts. This chain uses TRBV12-3 or TRBV12-4 with TRBJ2-2, with TRBD2 as a possible D gene (5 bases). The CDR3 extends over 14 amino acids. V lost 5 bases and J 3 bases, leaving 10 bases between the germline ends. In DNA, the CDR3 is TGTGCCAGCAGTGCAGGACTTTACACCGGGGAGCTGTTTTTT. This translates into CASSAGLYTGELFF.

This clonotype was seen more than once but under ten times. The chain employs TRBV4-1 and TRBJ2-7, with D tentatively TRBD2 (6 bases). In germline, CDR1 is MGHRA, CDR2 YSYEKL. The CDR3 has 18 amino acids. V was cut by 0 bases and J by 1 base, with 19 bases left in between. The CDR3 DNA reads TGCGCCAGCAGCCAAGAGGCATGGGGGGAAACATTATCCTACGAGCAGTACTTC. It translates to CASSQEAWGETLSYEQYF.

This clonotype was detected only a few times. V is TRBV29-1 and J is TRBJ2-2, with 7 bases lining up with TRBD1. The length of the CDR3 is 15 residues. Germline assignment: CDR1 SQVTM and CDR2 ANQGSEA. V lost 6 bases, J lost 0 bases, and 7 bases stayed unmatched. CDR3 bases: TGCAGCGTCACCGAGACAGGGCCGAACACCGGGGAGCTGTTTTTT. Translated, it gives CSVTETGPNTGELFF.

The V and J genes are TRBV5-1 and TRBJ2-5, with D possibly matching TRBD1 (5 bases). V was clipped by 4 bases and J by 2 bases, with 15 bases between them. Germline V gene lookup returns CDR1 SGHRS and CDR2 YFSETQ. CDR3 length equals 15 residues. In DNA, the CDR3 is TGCGCCAGCAGCAGCCCCAGGGCGGCTCAAGAGACCCAGTACTTC. The encoded protein is CASSSPRAAQETQYF.

Many counts were recorded for this clonotype. The V gene is TRBV7-2, the J gene TRBJ2-3, with TRBD1 matching 12 bases. The CDR3 covers 15 residues. The germline gives CDR1 SGHTA, CDR2 FQGNSA. V dropped 5 bases and J dropped 8; count of bases not matched to a gene: 8. CDR3 residues: CASSTTGTGGVTQYF. Written as DNA, the CDR3 is TGTGCCAGCAGCACTACCGGGACAGGGGGCGTTACGCAGTATTTT.

This clonotype has more than one count but fewer than ten. V and J are TRBV6-1 and TRBJ2-1; 10 nucleotides agree with TRBD2. Germline V gene data show CDR1 as MNHNS and CDR2 as SASEGT. V was pared by 7 bases and J by 12 bases, with 12 bases of the junction left unmatched. The CDR3 runs 14 residues. The CDR3: CASITLAGEGGQFF. In DNA, the CDR3 is TGTGCCAGCATTACGCTAGCGGGAGAGGGGGGGCAGTTCTTC.

This clonotype showed up just a few times. V usage is TRBV3-1 and J usage is TRBJ2-2; unclear D gene. Germline values: CDR1 LGHDT, CDR2 YNNKEL (reference sequence). Trimming pared 4 bases from V and 6 bases from J, leaving 9 bases between. The CDR3 is made up of 13 amino acids. CDR3 nucleotide sequence: TGTGCCAGCAGCCCAGGAGCGTCCGGGGAGCTGTTTTTT. This translates into CASSPGASGELFF.

Only a few counts were recorded for this clonotype. The V gene is TRBV20-1, the J gene TRBJ2-7, with TRBD1 identical over 7 bases. The length of the CDR3 is 13 residues. The V gene end was trimmed by 5 bases and the J gene end by 7 bases; junction bases not matched to a gene: 11. Germline values: CDR1 DFQATT, CDR2 SNEGSKA (reference sequence). The CDR3 region has the DNA TGCAGTGCTCGCCCGACAGGGTCCTTGGAGCAGTACTTC. It encodes CSARPTGSLEQYF.

The V gene is TRBV7-9, the J gene TRBJ2-7, with 7 nucleotides matching TRBD1. CDR1 and CDR2 (germline): SEHNR, FQNEAQ (reference sequence). This CDR3 region has 14 residues. The ends lost 5 bases at V and 8 bases at J; junction bases unmatched: 12. CDR3 sequence (DNA): TGTGCCAGCAGCCCCCGAGACGACAGGGTCAAGCAGTACTTC. Its translation: CASSPRDDRVKQYF.

Only a few counts were recorded for this clonotype. The V gene is TRBV15, the J gene TRBJ1-1; D remains ambiguous. This CDR3 is 12 amino acids long. The V gene's germline CDR1 is LNHNV and CDR2 YYDKDF (reference sequence). V was pared by 6 bases and J by 3 bases, with 8 bases between. CDR3 region: CATRGWDTEAFF. As DNA, the CDR3 is TGTGCCACCAGAGGGTGGGACACTGAAGCTTTCTTT.

This clonotype was recorded a few times. CDR3 DNA: TGCGCCAGCAGTCGCCGGGACAGCTGTAACTATGGCTACACCTTC. It yields the protein CASSRRDSCNYGYTF. This sequence joins TRBV23-1 and TRBJ1-2, with 7 bases fitting TRBD1. TRBV23-1 is recorded as an ORF, its role being uncertain. With V trimmed by 4 bases and J by 1 base, 6 bases remained unmatched. The CDR3 runs 15 residues.

This clonotype turned up a few times. V gene TRBV19 combines with J gene TRBJ1-1; no definite D call. This CDR3 has 15 residues. V was cut by 4 bases and J by 5 bases, with 17 bases left in between. The germline V gene has CDR1 LNHDA and CDR2 SQIVND (reference sequence). The CDR3 DNA reads as TGTGCCAGTAGTACCCAGCGGAGGGTGCGGACTGAAGCTTTCTTT. This sequence encodes CASSTQRRVRTEAFF.

This clonotype has a handful of counts. The CDR3 DNA is TGCAGTGCTAGATCCGGGGGGATGGAGACCCAGTACTTC. Translation: CSARSGGMETQYF. This sequence joins TRBV20-1 and TRBJ2-5; 7 bases fit TRBD2. The CDR3 has 13 residues. Per the germline V gene, CDR1 is DFQATT and CDR2 is SNEGSKA (reference sequence). With V trimmed by 2 bases and J by 5 bases, 5 bases remained unmatched.

This clonotype was observed a handful of times. The chain uses TRBV5-1 and TRBJ1-1, with TRBD1 identical over 9 bases. J was trimmed by 5 bases and V by 1 base; bases with no gene match: 3. This CDR3 is 14 amino acids long. Germline CDR1 reads SGHRS; CDR2 reads YFSETQ. The CDR3 here is CASSLQGTGTEAFF. The DNA of the CDR3 is TGCGCCAGCAGCTTGCAAGGGACAGGGACTGAAGCTTTCTTT.

The V and J genes are TRBV20-1 and TRBJ2-7; 10 bases line up with TRBD2. V dropped 5 bases and J dropped 3; count of bases not matched to a gene: 13. Germline V CDR1 and CDR2: DFQATT, SNEGSKA (reference sequence). The CDR3 has 16 residues. The CDR3 DNA sequence: TGCAGTGCTCCCCGCCTAGCGGGAGACCCTAACTACGAGCAGTACTTC. Translating it yields CSAPRLAGDPNYEQYF.

This CDR3 reads CASSFWDRRQDTQYF. In DNA form, the CDR3 reads TGTGCCAGCAGCTTTTGGGACAGGCGCCAAGATACGCAGTATTTT. V is TRBV7-9 and J is TRBJ2-3; 8 bases align to TRBD1. Germline CDR1 and CDR2: SEHNR and FQNEAQ (reference sequence). The CDR3 is made up of 15 amino acids. After removal of 3 bases from V and 5 bases from J, the junction contained 7 bases not matched to a gene. Using reference TRBV7-9 and TRBJ2-3 for the parts outside the CDR3, the full variable domain is DTGVSQNPRHKITKRGQNVTFRCDPISEHNRLYWYRQTLGQGPEFLTYFQNEAQLEKSRLLSDRFSAERPKGSFSTLEIQRTEQGDSAMYLCASSFWDRRQDTQYFGPGTRLTVL.

The V call is TRBV2, the J call TRBJ2-1; 11 bases line up with TRBD2. The CDR3 has 11 amino acids. Germline CDR1 is SNHLY and CDR2 is FYNNEI. J lost 12 bases, V lost 7 bases, and 2 bases had no gene match. CDR3: CASTTSGGQFF. The CDR3 DNA is TGTGCCAGCACCACTAGCGGGGGGCAGTTCTTC.

The chain carries TRBV9 and TRBJ2-5; 7 bases agree with TRBD2. Losses at the gene ends were 3 bases for V and 5 bases for J; bases not matched to a gene: 7. Germline V lookup: CDR1 SGDLS, CDR2 YYNGEE. The CDR3 has 14 amino acids. CDR3 residues: CASSGGGPGETQYF. DNA of the CDR3: TGTGCCAGCAGCGGGGGAGGGCCGGGGGAGACCCAGTACTTC.